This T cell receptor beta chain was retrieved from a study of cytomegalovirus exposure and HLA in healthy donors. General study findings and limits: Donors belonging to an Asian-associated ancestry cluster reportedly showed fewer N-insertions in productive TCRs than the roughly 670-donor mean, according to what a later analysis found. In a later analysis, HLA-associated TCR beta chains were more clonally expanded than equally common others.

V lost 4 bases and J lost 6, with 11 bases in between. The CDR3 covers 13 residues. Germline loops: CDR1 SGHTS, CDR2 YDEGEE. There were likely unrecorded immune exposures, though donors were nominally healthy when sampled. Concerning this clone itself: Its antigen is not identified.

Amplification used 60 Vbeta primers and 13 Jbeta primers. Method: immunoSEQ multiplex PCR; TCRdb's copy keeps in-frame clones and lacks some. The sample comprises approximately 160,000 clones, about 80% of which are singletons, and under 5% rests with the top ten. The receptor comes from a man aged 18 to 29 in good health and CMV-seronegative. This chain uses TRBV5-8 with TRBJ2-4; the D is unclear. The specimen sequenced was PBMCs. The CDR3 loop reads CASSRSPGNIQYF. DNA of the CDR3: TGTGCCAGCAGCAGAAGTCCGGGAAACATTCAGTACTTC. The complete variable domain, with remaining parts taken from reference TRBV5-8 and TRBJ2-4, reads EAGVTQSPTHLIKTRGQQATLRCSPISGHTSVYWYQQALGLGLQFLLWYDEGEERNRGNFPPRFSGRQFPNYSSELNVNALELEDSALYLCASSRSPGNIQYFGAGTRLSVL.